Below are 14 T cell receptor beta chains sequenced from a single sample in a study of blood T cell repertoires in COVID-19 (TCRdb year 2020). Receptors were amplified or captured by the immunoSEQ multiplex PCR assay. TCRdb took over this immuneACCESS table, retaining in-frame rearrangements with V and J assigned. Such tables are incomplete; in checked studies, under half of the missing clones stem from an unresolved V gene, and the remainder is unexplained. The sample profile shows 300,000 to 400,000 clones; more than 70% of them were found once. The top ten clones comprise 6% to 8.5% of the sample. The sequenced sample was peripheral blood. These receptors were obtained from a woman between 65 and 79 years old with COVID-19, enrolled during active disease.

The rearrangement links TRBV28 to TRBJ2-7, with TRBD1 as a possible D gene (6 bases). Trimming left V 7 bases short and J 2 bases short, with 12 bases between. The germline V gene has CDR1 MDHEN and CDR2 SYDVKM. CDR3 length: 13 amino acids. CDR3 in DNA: TGTGCCAGCAATTCAGACAGGCCCTACGAGCAGTACTTC. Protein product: CASNSDRPYEQYF.

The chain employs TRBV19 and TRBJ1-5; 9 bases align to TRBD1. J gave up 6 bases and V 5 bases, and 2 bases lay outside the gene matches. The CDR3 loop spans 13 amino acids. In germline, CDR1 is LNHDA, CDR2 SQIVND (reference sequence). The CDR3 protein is CASSDRGGQPQHF. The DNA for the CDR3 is TGTGCCAGTAGTGACAGGGGGGGTCAGCCCCAGCATTTT.

CDR3 bases: TGTGCCAGCAGGCCAACCGGGACAGGGCAGGGCGAGCAGTACTTC. This encodes CASRPTGTGQGEQYF. The chain joins TRBV28 to TRBJ2-7; 9 bases match TRBD1. The CDR3 is 15 residues long. Germline V gene sequence: CDR1 MDHEN, CDR2 SYDVKM. V was pared by 6 bases and J by 6 bases, with 12 bases of the junction left unmatched.

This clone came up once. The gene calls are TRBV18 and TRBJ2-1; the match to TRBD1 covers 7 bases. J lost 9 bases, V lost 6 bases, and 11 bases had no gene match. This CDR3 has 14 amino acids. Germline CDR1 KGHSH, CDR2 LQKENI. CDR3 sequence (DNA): TGTGCCAGCTCTCAACGCCGTAGGGACAGTGAGCAGTTCTTC. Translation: CASSQRRRDSEQFF.

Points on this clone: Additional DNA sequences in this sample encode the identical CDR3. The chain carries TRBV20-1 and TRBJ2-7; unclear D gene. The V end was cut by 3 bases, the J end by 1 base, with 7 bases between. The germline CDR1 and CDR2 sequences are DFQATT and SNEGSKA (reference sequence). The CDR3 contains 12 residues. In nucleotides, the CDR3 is TGCAGTGCTAGTCTTTCGTCCTACGAGCAGTACTTC. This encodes CSASLSSYEQYF.

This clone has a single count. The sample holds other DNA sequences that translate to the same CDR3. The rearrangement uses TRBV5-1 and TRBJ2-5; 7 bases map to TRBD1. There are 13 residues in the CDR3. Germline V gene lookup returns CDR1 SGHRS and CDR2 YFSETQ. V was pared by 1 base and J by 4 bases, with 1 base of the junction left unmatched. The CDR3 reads CASSLPGGETQYF. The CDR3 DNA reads TGCGCCAGCAGCTTGCCAGGGGGAGAGACCCAGTACTTC.

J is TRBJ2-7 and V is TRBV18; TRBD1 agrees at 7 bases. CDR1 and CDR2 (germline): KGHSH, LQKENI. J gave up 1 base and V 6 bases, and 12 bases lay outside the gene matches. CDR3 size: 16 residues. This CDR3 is CASSTSGTGVSYEQYF. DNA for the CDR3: TGTGCCAGCTCTACCTCAGGTACAGGGGTGTCCTACGAGCAGTACTTC.

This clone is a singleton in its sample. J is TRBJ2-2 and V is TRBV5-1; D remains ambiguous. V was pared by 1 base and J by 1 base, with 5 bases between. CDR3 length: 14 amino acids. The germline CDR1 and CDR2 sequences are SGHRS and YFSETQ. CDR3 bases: TGCGCCAGCAGCTTGCAGGTGAACACCGGGGAGCTGTTTTTT. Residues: CASSLQVNTGELFF.

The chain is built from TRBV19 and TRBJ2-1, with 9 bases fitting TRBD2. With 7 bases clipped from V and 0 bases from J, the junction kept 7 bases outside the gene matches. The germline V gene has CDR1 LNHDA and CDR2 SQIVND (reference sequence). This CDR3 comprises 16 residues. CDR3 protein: CASTPLAGSSYNEQFF. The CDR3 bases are TGTGCCAGTACCCCTCTAGCGGGGAGCTCCTACAATGAGCAGTTCTTC.

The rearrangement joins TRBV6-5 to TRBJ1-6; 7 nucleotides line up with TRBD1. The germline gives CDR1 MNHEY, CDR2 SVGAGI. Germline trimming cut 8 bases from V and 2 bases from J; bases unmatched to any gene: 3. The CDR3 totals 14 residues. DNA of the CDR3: TGTGCCAGCTCAAGGGGGCCCTATAATTCACCCCTCCACTTT. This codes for CASSRGPYNSPLHF.

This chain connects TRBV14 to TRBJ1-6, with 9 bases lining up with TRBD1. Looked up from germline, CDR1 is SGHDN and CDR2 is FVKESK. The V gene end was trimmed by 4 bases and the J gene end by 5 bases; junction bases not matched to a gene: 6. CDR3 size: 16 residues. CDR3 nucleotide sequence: TGTGCCAGCAGCCTTGGACAGGGGCCTAATAATTCACCCCTCCACTTT. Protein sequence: CASSLGQGPNNSPLHF.

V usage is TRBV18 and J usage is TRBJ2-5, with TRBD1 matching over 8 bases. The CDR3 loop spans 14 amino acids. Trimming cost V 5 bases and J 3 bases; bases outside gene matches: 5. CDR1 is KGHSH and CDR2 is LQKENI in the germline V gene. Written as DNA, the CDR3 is TGTGCCAGCTCAGCAACGGGACAGGAAGAGACCCAGTACTTC. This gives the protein CASSATGQEETQYF.

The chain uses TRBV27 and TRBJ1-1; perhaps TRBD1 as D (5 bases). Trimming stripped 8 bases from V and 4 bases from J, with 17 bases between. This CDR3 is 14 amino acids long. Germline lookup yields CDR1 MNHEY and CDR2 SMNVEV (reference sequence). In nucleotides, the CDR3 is TGTGCCAGCGCCCAACTTCAAGGGGCCACTGAAGCTTTCTTT. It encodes CASAQLQGATEAFF.

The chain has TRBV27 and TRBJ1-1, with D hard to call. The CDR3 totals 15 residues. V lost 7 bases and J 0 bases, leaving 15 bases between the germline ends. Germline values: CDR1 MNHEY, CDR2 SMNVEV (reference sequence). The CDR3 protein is CASNFLGRLNTEAFF. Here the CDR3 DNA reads TGTGCCAGCAATTTCTTGGGCAGACTGAACACTGAAGCTTTCTTT.